The T cell receptor beta chain under discussion was sequenced for a study of regulatory T cells in long-lasting Graves disease. The time point was: newly diagnosed GD, antithyroid drugs for less than 3 months. TCR sequences were obtained from RNA taken from PBMCs. This clonotype came up a few times. Trimming took off 2 bases at V and 3 bases at J, with 11 bases between the two ends. CDR1 is SGHRS, CDR2 YFSETQ, per germline. This CDR3 spans 14 amino acids. Both iRepertoire HTBI primers and Arm-PCR of CDR3 regions were used to build the TCR beta libraries. MiXCR was run by TCRdb on the multiplex PCR reads, yielding one entry per CDR3 protein. The repertoire holds some 490,000 distinct CDR3 sequences, with around 12% as singletons. A further study also used this sample, focusing on T cells in Graves' hyperthyroidism and ophthalmopathy.

This clonotype originated in a woman aged 30 to 39 with Graves disease. This chain links TRBV5-1 with TRBJ1-1; TRBD1 is a possible D gene (5 bases). The source material was peripheral blood mononuclear cells (PBMCs), sampled at new diagnosis, from a patient treated with antithyroid drugs. The CDR3 DNA is TGCGCCAGCAGCTTTGGGGGGTTCGACACTGAAGCTTTCTTT. Amino acid sequence: CASSFGGFDTEAFF.